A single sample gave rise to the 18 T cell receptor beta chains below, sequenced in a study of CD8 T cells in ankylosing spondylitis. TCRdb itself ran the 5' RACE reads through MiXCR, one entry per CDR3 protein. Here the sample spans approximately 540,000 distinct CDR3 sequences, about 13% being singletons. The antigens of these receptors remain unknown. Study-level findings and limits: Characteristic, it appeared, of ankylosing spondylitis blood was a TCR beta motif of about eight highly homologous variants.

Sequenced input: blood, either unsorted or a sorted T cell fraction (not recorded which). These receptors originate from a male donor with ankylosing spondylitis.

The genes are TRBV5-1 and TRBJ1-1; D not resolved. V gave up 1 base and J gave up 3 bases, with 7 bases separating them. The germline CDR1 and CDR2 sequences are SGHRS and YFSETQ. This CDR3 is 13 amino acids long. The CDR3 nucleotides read TGCGCCAGCAGCTTGAGGGTTTACACTGAAGCTTTCTTT. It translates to CASSLRVYTEAFF.

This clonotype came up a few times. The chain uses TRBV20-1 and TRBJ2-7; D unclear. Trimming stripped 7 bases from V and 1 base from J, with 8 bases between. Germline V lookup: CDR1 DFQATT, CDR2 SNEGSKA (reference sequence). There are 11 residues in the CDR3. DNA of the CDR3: TGCAGTGGATACTCATCCTACGAGCAGTACTTC. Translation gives CSGYSSYEQYF.

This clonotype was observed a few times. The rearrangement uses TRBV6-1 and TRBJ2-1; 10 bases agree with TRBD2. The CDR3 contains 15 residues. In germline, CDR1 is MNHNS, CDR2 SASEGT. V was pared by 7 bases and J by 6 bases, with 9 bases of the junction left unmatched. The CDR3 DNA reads TGTGCCAGCACCCCCGGACTAGCGGTTCTCAATGAGCAGTTCTTC. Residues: CASTPGLAVLNEQFF.

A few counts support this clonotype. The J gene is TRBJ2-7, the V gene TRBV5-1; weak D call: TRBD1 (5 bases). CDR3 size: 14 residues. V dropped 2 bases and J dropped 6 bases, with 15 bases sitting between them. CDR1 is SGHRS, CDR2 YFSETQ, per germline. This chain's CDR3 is CASSFGQGIGEQYV. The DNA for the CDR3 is TGCGCCAGCAGCTTTGGGCAGGGCATAGGCGAGCAGTACGTC.

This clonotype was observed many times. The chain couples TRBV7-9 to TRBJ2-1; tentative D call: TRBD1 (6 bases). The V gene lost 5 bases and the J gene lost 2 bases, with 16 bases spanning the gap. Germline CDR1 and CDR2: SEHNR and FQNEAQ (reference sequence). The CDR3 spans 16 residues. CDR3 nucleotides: TGTGCCAGCAGCCCACGAGGGGGTAGCGCCTACAATGAGCAGTTCTTC. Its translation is CASSPRGGSAYNEQFF.

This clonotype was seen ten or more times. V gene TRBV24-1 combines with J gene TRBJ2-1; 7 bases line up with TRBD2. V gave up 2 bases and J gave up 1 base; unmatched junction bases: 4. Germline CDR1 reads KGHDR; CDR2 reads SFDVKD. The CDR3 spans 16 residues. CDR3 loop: CATSDYTSASYNEQFF. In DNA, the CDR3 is TGTGCCACCAGTGATTACACTAGCGCATCCTACAATGAGCAGTTCTTC.

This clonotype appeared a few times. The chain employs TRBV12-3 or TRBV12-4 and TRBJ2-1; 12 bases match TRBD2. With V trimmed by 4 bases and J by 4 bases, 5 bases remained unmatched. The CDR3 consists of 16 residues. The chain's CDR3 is CASSSTGLAGYNEQFF. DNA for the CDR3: TGTGCCAGCAGTTCTACAGGACTAGCGGGGTACAATGAGCAGTTCTTC.

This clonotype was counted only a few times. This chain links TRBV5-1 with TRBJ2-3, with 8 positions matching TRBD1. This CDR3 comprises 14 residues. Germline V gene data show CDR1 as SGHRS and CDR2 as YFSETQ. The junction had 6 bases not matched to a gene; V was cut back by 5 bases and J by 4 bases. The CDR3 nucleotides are TGCGCCAGCAGTCACGGACAGGGTGCAGATACGCAGTATTTT. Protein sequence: CASSHGQGADTQYF.

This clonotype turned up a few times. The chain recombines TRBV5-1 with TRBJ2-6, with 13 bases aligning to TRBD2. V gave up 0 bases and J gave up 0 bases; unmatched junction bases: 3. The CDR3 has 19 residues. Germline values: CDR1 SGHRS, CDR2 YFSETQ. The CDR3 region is CASSLGLAGGYSGANVLTF. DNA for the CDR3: TGCGCCAGCAGCTTGGGACTAGCGGGAGGATACTCTGGGGCCAACGTCCTGACTTTC.

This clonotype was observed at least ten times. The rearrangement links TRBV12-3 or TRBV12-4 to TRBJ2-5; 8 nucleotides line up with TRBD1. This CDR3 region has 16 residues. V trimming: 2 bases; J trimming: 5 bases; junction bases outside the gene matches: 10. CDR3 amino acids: CASSLMGTGRWETQYF. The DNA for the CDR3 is TGTGCCAGCAGTTTAATGGGGACAGGCCGTTGGGAGACCCAGTACTTC.

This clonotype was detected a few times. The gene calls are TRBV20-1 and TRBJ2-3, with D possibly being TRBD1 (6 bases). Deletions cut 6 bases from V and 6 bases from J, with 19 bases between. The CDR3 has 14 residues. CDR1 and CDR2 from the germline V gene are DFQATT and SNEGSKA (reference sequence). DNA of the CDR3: TGCAGTGCAGACCGGGACACGGGTGGCGATACGCAGTATTTT. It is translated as CSADRDTGGDTQYF.

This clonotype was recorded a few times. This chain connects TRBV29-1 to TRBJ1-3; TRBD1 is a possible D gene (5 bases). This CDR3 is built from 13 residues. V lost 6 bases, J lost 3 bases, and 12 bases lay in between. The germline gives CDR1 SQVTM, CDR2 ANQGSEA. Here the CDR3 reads CSVRGLGGNTIYF. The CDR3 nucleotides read TGCAGCGTCCGGGGCTTGGGTGGAAACACCATATATTTT.

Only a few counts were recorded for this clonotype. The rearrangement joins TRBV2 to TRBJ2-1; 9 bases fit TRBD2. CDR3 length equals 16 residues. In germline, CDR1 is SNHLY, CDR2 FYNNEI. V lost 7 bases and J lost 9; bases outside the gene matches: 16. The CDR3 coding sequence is TGTGCCAGCATCATCCCCACGGTCGGGACTAGCTTTGAGCAGTTCTTC. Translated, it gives CASIIPTVGTSFEQFF.

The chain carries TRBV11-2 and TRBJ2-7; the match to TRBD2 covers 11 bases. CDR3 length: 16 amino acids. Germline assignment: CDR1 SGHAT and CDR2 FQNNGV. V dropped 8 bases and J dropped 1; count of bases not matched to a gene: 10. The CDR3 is CASVGAGTSGSYEQYF. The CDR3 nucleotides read TGTGCCAGCGTAGGGGCCGGGACTAGCGGATCCTACGAGCAGTACTTC.

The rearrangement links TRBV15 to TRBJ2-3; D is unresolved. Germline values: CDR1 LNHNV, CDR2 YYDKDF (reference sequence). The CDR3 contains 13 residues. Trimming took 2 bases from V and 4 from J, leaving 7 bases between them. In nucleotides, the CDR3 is TGTGCCACCAGCAGACCGGATTCAGATACGCAGTATTTT. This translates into CATSRPDSDTQYF. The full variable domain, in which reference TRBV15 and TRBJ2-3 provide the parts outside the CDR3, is DAMVIQNPRYQVTQFGKPVTLSCSQTLNHNVMYWYQQKSSQAPKLLFHYYDKDFNNEADTPDNFQSRRPNTSFCFLDIRSPGLGDTAMYLCATSRPDSDTQYFGPGTRLTVL.

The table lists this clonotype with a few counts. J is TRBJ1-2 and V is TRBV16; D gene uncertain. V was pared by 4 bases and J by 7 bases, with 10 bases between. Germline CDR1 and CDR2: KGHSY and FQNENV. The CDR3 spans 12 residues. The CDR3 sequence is CASSPSQVGYTF. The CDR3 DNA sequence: TGTGCCAGCAGCCCCTCCCAAGTTGGCTACACCTTC.

CDR3: CASSSLAGEETQYF. The DNA of the CDR3 is TGTGCCAGCAGCTCCTTAGCGGGAGAAGAGACCCAGTACTTC. The chain uses TRBV5-5 and TRBJ2-5; TRBD2 matches 9 bases. CDR3 length equals 14 residues. Unmatched junction bases numbered 3, after V lost 3 bases and J lost 3 bases. The germline V gene has CDR1 SGHKS and CDR2 YYEKEE (reference sequence).

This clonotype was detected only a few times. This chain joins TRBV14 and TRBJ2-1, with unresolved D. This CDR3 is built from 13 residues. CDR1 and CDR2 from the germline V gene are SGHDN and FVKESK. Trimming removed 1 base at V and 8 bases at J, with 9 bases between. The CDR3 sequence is CASSQVWGYEQFF. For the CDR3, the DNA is TGTGCCAGCAGCCAAGTCTGGGGATATGAGCAGTTCTTC.